The 3 T cell receptor beta chains presented below share a single source sample, sequenced in a study of cytotoxic CD8 clonotypes in ibrutinib-treated CLL. Assay used: immunoSEQ multiplex PCR; TCRdb lists only in-frame clones, some missing. Of 100,000 to 150,000 clones listed, approximately 85% are singletons. The sequenced sample was PBMCs, obtained after 24 months of ibrutinib treatment. These receptors were collected from a human donor with chronic lymphocytic leukemia.

This clone was seen a few times. V gene TRBV6-5 combines with J gene TRBJ2-3; perhaps TRBD2 as D (7 bases). Germline CDR1 reads MNHEY; CDR2 reads SVGAGI. V shed 2 bases and J shed 3 bases, with 12 bases lying between them. This CDR3 is 15 amino acids long. The CDR3 protein is CASSYRGGETDTQYF. In nucleotides, the CDR3 is TGTGCCAGCAGTTACCGAGGGGGGGAGACAGATACGCAGTATTTT.

This clone has only a few counts. The CDR3 bases are TGTGCCAGCAGCTTTTACGGGAATCAGCCCCAGCATTTT. Its translation is CASSFYGNQPQHF. J is TRBJ1-5 and V is TRBV7-9; D is unclear. CDR1 and CDR2 (germline): SEHNR, FQNEAQ (reference sequence). The CDR3 is 13 amino acids. V gave up 3 bases and J gave up 4 bases, with 7 bases separating them.

The chain links TRBV6-1 to TRBJ2-7; D is perhaps TRBD2 (5 bases). Germline CDR1 MNHNS, CDR2 SASEGT. The CDR3 totals 14 residues. Trimming took 4 bases from V and 1 from J, leaving 11 bases between them. For the CDR3, the DNA is TGTGCCAGCAGTGTGGACGGGGAGTCCTACGAGCAGTACTTC. Encoded protein: CASSVDGESYEQYF.